Below are 3 T cell receptor beta chains sequenced from a single sample in a study of blood T cell repertoires in COVID-19. The protocol was immunoSEQ multiplex PCR, while the TCRdb copy is restricted to in-frame clones and leaves out a portion. The data show approximately 60,000 clones, with around three quarters seen just once and approximately 5.1% held by the top ten. Sequencing used peripheral blood. The receptors originated from a human donor in a cohort sampled during active COVID-19.

This rearrangement joins TRBV28 to TRBJ1-3, with D possibly matching TRBD1 (6 bases). Germline assignment: CDR1 MDHEN and CDR2 SYDVKM. The CDR3 is made up of 16 amino acids. Trimming left V 3 bases short and J 0 bases short, with 12 bases between. The CDR3 is CASSFGGGGSGNTIYF. The CDR3 DNA sequence: TGTGCCAGCAGTTTTGGGGGAGGGGGCTCTGGAAACACCATATATTTT.

Many counts were recorded for this clone. This rearrangement joins TRBV28 to TRBJ2-6, with 9 bases aligning to TRBD1. V trimming: 5 bases; J trimming: 0 bases; junction bases outside the gene matches: 8. The CDR3 is 18 residues long. Germline loops: CDR1 MDHEN, CDR2 SYDVKM. DNA of the CDR3: TGTGCCAGCAGTCTAACAGGGGGCTTAAGCTCTGGGGCCAACGTCCTGACTTTC. Translation gives CASSLTGGLSSGANVLTF.

CDR3 sequence reads: CASTPPGGYEQYF. The CDR3 bases are TGTGCCAGCACCCCCCCCGGGGGCTACGAGCAGTACTTC. The chain has TRBV6-5 and TRBJ2-7; D may be TRBD2 (6 bases). Germline V gene data show CDR1 as MNHEY and CDR2 as SVGAGI. The CDR3 has 13 amino acids. Between the trimmed V and J ends, which lost 7 bases and 3 bases, there was a span of 13 bases.